Listed below are T cell receptor beta chains from one sample, sequenced in a study of cytomegalovirus exposure and HLA in healthy donors. The data were produced by immunoSEQ multiplex PCR, yet TCRdb's version contains in-frame clones alone and is incomplete. Here the sample spans 57,000 or so clones, roughly 96% being singletons. The sample taken for sequencing was PBMCs. The receptors derive from a man between 18 and 29 years old in good health and CMV-seronegative. The CDR3 runs from the conserved cysteine through the conserved F or W. Each record gives: D gene, J gene, V gene, clone size, CDR3 DNA, CDR3 protein. D genes are given only for firm matches. The size field is filled for only some rows; it gives once, few, many or a size class.

D gene: TRBD1
J gene: TRBJ1-2
V gene: TRBV7-9
clone size: NA
CDR3 DNA: TGTGCCAGCAGTTTACAGGGGACGCAGCGTGGCTACACCTTC
CDR3 protein: CASSLQGTQRGYTF

D gene: TRBD1
J gene: TRBJ2-7
V gene: TRBV15
clone size: NA
CDR3 DNA: TGTGCCACCAGCAGAGATTCCGGGACAGGGGGTTACGAGCAGTACTTC
CDR3 protein: CATSRDSGTGGYEQYF

D gene: TRBD2
J gene: TRBJ2-3
V gene: TRBV7-8
clone size: NA
CDR3 DNA: TGTGCCAGCAGCTCACCGGGACTAGCTCCAGATACGCAGTATTTT
CDR3 protein: CASSSPGLAPDTQYF

D gene: TRBD1
J gene: TRBJ1-2
V gene: TRBV30
clone size: NA
CDR3 DNA: TGTGCCTGGGTGACAGGGGGCTATGGCTACACCTTC
CDR3 protein: CAWVTGGYGYTF

D gene: NA
J gene: TRBJ2-1
V gene: TRBV6-5
clone size: NA
CDR3 DNA: TGTGCCAGCAGTTACAGCGATAGCGACAATGAGCAGTTCTTC
CDR3 protein: CASSYSDSDNEQFF

D gene: NA
J gene: TRBJ1-1
V gene: TRBV29-1
clone size: NA
CDR3 DNA: TGCAGCGTTGAAGGGGAGGCTGAAGCTTTCTTT
CDR3 protein: CSVEGEAEAFF

D gene: TRBD2
J gene: TRBJ2-1
V gene: TRBV6-6
clone size: NA
CDR3 DNA: TGTGCCAGCAGCTTAGCGGGAGGGCCTGACAATGAGCAGTTCTTC
CDR3 protein: CASSLAGGPDNEQFF

D gene: TRBD2
J gene: TRBJ2-7
V gene: TRBV10-3
clone size: NA
CDR3 DNA: TGTGCCATCAGTGGGGGACTAGCGGGAGGGGTCTACGAGCAGTACTTC
CDR3 protein: CAISGGLAGGVYEQYF

D gene: NA
J gene: TRBJ1-1
V gene: TRBV6-6
clone size: NA
CDR3 DNA: TGTGCCAGCAGTTTCCCGACAGGACCGAACACTGAAGCTTTCTTT
CDR3 protein: CASSFPTGPNTEAFF

D gene: TRBD1
J gene: TRBJ1-2
V gene: TRBV9
clone size: NA
CDR3 DNA: TGTGCCAGCAGCCCCCGGGACAGCTACTATGGCTACACCTTC
CDR3 protein: CASSPRDSYYGYTF

D gene: TRBD2
J gene: TRBJ2-1
V gene: TRBV5-1
clone size: once
CDR3 DNA: TGCGCCAGCAGCACCGCCTCAACGGGGGGGAATGAGCAGTTCTTC
CDR3 protein: CASSTASTGGNEQFF

D gene: TRBD2
J gene: TRBJ2-3
V gene: TRBV6-6
clone size: once
CDR3 DNA: TGTGCCAGCAGTCATACTAGCGGGACCACAGATACGCAGTATTTT
CDR3 protein: CASSHTSGTTDTQYF

D gene: NA
J gene: TRBJ1-1
V gene: TRBV28
clone size: NA
CDR3 DNA: TGTGCCAGCAGAGATGAAGCACGGGCTTTCTTT
CDR3 protein: CASRDEARAFF

D gene: NA
J gene: TRBJ2-7
V gene: TRBV7-2
clone size: NA
CDR3 DNA: TGTGCCAGCAGCTCTGGCGGGACCGGATCCTACGAGCAGTACTTC
CDR3 protein: CASSSGGTGSYEQYF

D gene: NA
J gene: TRBJ1-3
V gene: TRBV7-9
clone size: NA
CDR3 DNA: TGTGCCAGCAGCTTCGGGGGTGGCGGAAACACCATATATTTT
CDR3 protein: CASSFGGGGNTIYF

D gene: NA
J gene: TRBJ1-5
V gene: TRBV30
clone size: NA
CDR3 DNA: TGTGCCTGGACGTCACAGCAAAATCAGCCCCAGCATTTT
CDR3 protein: CAWTSQQNQPQHF

D gene: NA
J gene: TRBJ1-4
V gene: TRBV30
clone size: once
CDR3 DNA: TGTGCCGCCCAGACACCTCTTCAGGAAAAACTGTTTTTT
CDR3 protein: CAAQTPLQEKLFF

D gene: TRBD2
J gene: TRBJ2-3
V gene: TRBV5-1
clone size: NA
CDR3 DNA: TGCGCCAGCAGCTCAGGACTAGCGGGAGGGCCTTCTTGGAATACGCAGTATTTT
CDR3 protein: CASSSGLAGGPSWNTQYF

D gene: NA
J gene: TRBJ2-4
V gene: TRBV2
clone size: NA
CDR3 DNA: TGTGCCAGCAGGGCGACAGAAGCCAAAAACATTCAGTACTTC
CDR3 protein: CASRATEAKNIQYF

D gene: TRBD1
J gene: TRBJ2-3
V gene: TRBV7-9
clone size: NA
CDR3 DNA: TGTGCCAGCAGCTCTAATAGGGGGCAACCGGATACGCAGTATTTT
CDR3 protein: CASSSNRGQPDTQYF

D gene: TRBD1
J gene: TRBJ2-7
V gene: TRBV19
clone size: NA
CDR3 DNA: TGTGCCAGTAGTATAACGGGACAGGGTCTTGAAGAGCAGTACTTC
CDR3 protein: CASSITGQGLEEQYF

D gene: NA
J gene: TRBJ2-7
V gene: TRBV30
clone size: few
CDR3 DNA: TGTGCCGCGGACTCCTACGAGCAGTACTTC
CDR3 protein: CAADSYEQYF

D gene: TRBD2
J gene: TRBJ2-5
V gene: TRBV19
clone size: NA
CDR3 DNA: TGTGCCAGTTCTAGCGGGAGGAGTATAGAGACCCAGTACTTC
CDR3 protein: CASSSGRSIETQYF

D gene: NA
J gene: TRBJ2-7
V gene: TRBV6-6
clone size: NA
CDR3 DNA: TGTGCCAGCACCCGCGCATCCGAGCAGTACTTC
CDR3 protein: CASTRASEQYF

D gene: TRBD1
J gene: TRBJ1-2
V gene: TRBV5-1
clone size: NA
CDR3 DNA: TGCGCCAGCCAGCCGGGACAGGGGGCCAAGGGCTACACCTTC
CDR3 protein: CASQPGQGAKGYTF

D gene: NA
J gene: TRBJ2-7
V gene: TRBV20-1
clone size: NA
CDR3 DNA: TGCAGTGCTTCCCGACTCGACGAGCAGTACTTC
CDR3 protein: CSASRLDEQYF

D gene: TRBD2
J gene: TRBJ2-7
V gene: TRBV6-6
clone size: NA
CDR3 DNA: TGTGCCAGCACCATCGGGACTAGCTCTTCCGAGCAGTACTTC
CDR3 protein: CASTIGTSSSEQYF

D gene: NA
J gene: TRBJ2-3
V gene: TRBV4-1
clone size: once
CDR3 DNA: TGCGCCAGCAGCCGACCCACAGCGGGCTTAGCGACAGATACGCAGTATTTT
CDR3 protein: CASSRPTAGLATDTQYF

D gene: NA
J gene: TRBJ2-7
V gene: TRBV27
clone size: NA
CDR3 DNA: TGTGCCAGCAGTACAGGACCCCTTCGGGAGCAGTACTTC
CDR3 protein: CASSTGPLREQYF

D gene: TRBD2
J gene: TRBJ2-7
V gene: TRBV28
clone size: NA
CDR3 DNA: TGTGCCAGCAGTTGGGGCGCTAGCGGGAGTGTTGAGCAGTACTTC
CDR3 protein: CASSWGASGSVEQYF

D gene: TRBD2
J gene: TRBJ2-1
V gene: TRBV28
clone size: once
CDR3 DNA: TGTGCCAGCACACCGAGGCCGCGACTAGCCCTCAATGAGCAGTTCTTC
CDR3 protein: CASTPRPRLALNEQFF

D gene: TRBD1
J gene: TRBJ1-1
V gene: TRBV6-5
clone size: NA
CDR3 DNA: TGTGCCAGCAGTCTCAAGGGACAGACGAACACTGAAGCTTTCTTT
CDR3 protein: CASSLKGQTNTEAFF

D gene: NA
J gene: TRBJ2-1
V gene: TRBV9
clone size: NA
CDR3 DNA: TGTGCCAGCAGCGTAGGAGCAGGGGCCAATGAGCAGTTCTTC
CDR3 protein: CASSVGAGANEQFF

D gene: NA
J gene: TRBJ1-1
V gene: TRBV6-6
clone size: once
CDR3 DNA: TGTGCCAGCAGTTCGTCGCAGGGTATTAGCACTGAAGCTTTCTTT
CDR3 protein: CASSSSQGISTEAFF

D gene: NA
J gene: TRBJ2-2
V gene: TRBV4-3
clone size: NA
CDR3 DNA: TGCGCCAGCAGCCAAGGAGAGAGGTCGGGGACCGGGGAGCTGTTTTTT
CDR3 protein: CASSQGERSGTGELFF

D gene: NA
J gene: TRBJ1-5
V gene: TRBV28
clone size: once
CDR3 DNA: TGTGCCAGCAGCGGACCGGGACTCAGCAATCAGCCCCAGCATTTT
CDR3 protein: CASSGPGLSNQPQHF

D gene: TRBD1
J gene: TRBJ2-3
V gene: TRBV2
clone size: NA
CDR3 DNA: TGTGCCAGCAGTCGACAGGGTCACACAGATACGCAGTATTTT
CDR3 protein: CASSRQGHTDTQYF